This TCR beta chain was observed in a study of blood T cell repertoires in COVID-19. Overall study: Nucleic acid was either cDNA or gDNA, and it came from T cells, B-cell-depleted T cells, or PBMCs.

In the source study's methods: Amplified reference gene primers provided the basis for estimating nucleated cell counts. Sequencing was performed with immunoSEQ multiplex PCR; in TCRdb, only in-frame clones are kept and a portion is missing. The DNA was the basis for D and trimming; V, J and clone size are from that table. The data contain about 370,000 clones, roughly nine tenths of them singletons. The clonotype was recovered from a woman in her 30s with COVID-19, enrolled during active disease. The specimen sequenced was peripheral blood.

CDR3 nucleotide sequence: TGTGCCAGCAGCCTACCGTCCACCGGGACAGGGGTCGCAACTAATGAAAAACTGTTTTTT. As protein: CASSLPSTGTGVATNEKLFF. V is TRBV21-1 and J is TRBJ1-4; the DNA was not compared with TRBD1, the D call given in the table. TRBV21-1 is described as a pseudogene. This CDR3 has 20 residues.